This TCR beta chain was identified in a study of blood T cell repertoires in COVID-19. Overall study context: T cells, B-cell-depleted T cells, or PBMCs provided the cDNA or gDNA that served as material.

The assay was immunoSEQ multiplex PCR, and TCRdb's table has in-frame clones only and misses some. Among 250,000 or so clones, more than 80% were seen once, and the ten largest hold approximately 4%. The ends were cut back, 4 bases at V and 1 base at J, with 10 bases in the middle. Germline CDR1 reads LNHDA; CDR2 reads SQIVND (reference sequence). The CDR3 contains 15 residues. The sequencing input was PBMCs or T cells enriched from blood (not recorded which). This chain connects TRBV19 to TRBJ2-2; D gene unclear. The TCR sequence derives from a woman in her 30s with acute COVID-19. The CDR3 DNA reads as TGTGCCAGTAGTAACGCGGTATTGAACACCGGGGAGCTGTTTTTT. Residues: CASSNAVLNTGELFF.